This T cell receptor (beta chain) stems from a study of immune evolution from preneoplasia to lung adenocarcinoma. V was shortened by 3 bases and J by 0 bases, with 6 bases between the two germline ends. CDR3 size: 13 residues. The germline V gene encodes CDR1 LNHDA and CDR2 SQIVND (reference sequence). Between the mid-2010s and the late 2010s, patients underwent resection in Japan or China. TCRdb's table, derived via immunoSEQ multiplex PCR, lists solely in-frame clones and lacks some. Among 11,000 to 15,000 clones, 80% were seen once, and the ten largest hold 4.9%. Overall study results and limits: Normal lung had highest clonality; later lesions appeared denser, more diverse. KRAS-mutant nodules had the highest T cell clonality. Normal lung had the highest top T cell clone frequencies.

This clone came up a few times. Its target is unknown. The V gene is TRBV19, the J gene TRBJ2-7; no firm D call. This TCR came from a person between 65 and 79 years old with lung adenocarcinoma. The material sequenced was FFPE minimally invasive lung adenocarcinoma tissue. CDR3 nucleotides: TGTGCCAGTAGTATTTCGACCTCCTACGAGCAGTACTTC. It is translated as CASSISTSYEQYF. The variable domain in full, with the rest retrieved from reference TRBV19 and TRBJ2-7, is DGGITQSPKYLFRKEGQNVTLSCEQNLNHDAMYWYRQDPGQGLRLIYYSQIVNDFQKGDIAEGYSVSREKKESFPLTVTSAQKNPTAFYLCASSISTSYEQYFGPGTRLTVT.